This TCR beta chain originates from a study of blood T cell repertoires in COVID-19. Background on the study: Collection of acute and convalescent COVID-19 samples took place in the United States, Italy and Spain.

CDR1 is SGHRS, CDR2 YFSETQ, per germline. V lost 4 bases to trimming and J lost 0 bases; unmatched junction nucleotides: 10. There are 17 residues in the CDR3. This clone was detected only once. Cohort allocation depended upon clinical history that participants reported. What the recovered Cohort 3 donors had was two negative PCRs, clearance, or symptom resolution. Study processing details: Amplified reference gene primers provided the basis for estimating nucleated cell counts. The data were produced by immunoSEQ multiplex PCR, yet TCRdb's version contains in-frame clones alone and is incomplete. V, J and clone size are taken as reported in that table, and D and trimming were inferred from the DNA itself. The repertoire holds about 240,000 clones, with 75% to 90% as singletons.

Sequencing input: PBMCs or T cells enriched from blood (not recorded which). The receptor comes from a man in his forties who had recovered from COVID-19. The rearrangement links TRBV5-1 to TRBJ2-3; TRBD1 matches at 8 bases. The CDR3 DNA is TGCGCCAGCAGCCCTGGGTGGGGACAGGTTAGCACAGATACGCAGTATTTT. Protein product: CASSPGWGQVSTDTQYF.